This T cell receptor (beta chain) was recorded in a study of STAT3 mutations in large granular lymphocyte leukemia. Looking at the study overall: Among longitudinally sequenced T-LGLL patients, roughly half had canonical activating STAT3 mutations detected. Whole-study results and caveats: Every T-cell large granular lymphocyte leukemia patient had at least one immunodominant TCR beta clonotype. Suggested: STAT3 mutation was not the ancestral event for these clonal expansions. In some patients, a small highly pathogenic clone possibly went undetected.

Concerning this clone itself: The antigen is unknown.

Unmatched junction bases numbered 5, after V lost 6 bases and J lost 2 bases. The germline V gene encodes CDR1 MNHNS and CDR2 SASEGT. This CDR3 is 15 amino acids long. Generated by immunoSEQ multiplex PCR, the TCRdb table keeps only in-frame clones and is missing some. The data show around 10,000 clones, 88% seen once. This clonotype was obtained from a man in his 60s with T-cell large granular lymphocyte leukemia. Some clones in this sample may be carry-over from other donors' samples. The chain links TRBV6-1 to TRBJ2-3, with 10 bases aligning to TRBD1. The source material was peripheral blood mononuclear cells. CDR3 nucleotide sequence: TGTGCCAGCAGCCCGGACAGGGGGAACACAGATACGCAGTATTTT. Encoded protein: CASSPDRGNTDTQYF.